Detailed here is one TCR beta chain. The same CDR3 arises from other DNA sequences in this sample as well. These data originate in a study of cytomegalovirus exposure and HLA in healthy donors. Germline-derived CDR1 and CDR2 are MGHRA and YSYEKL. This CDR3 is 14 amino acids long. J gave up 4 bases and V 3 bases, and 3 bases lay outside the gene matches. PCR amplification relied on 60 Vbeta primers (plus 13 Jbeta primers). TCRdb's copy holds only in-frame clones and misses some; the assay was immunoSEQ multiplex PCR. Of some 51,000 clones listed, about 69% are singletons. The specimen was PBMCs. This clonotype was obtained from a man aged 35-49 years in good health and CMV-seropositive. The chain carries TRBV4-1 and TRBJ2-7, with 10 bases identical to TRBD1. The CDR3: CASSQGDRGYEQYF. The CDR3 bases are TGCGCCAGCAGCCAGGGGGACAGGGGTTACGAGCAGTACTTC.